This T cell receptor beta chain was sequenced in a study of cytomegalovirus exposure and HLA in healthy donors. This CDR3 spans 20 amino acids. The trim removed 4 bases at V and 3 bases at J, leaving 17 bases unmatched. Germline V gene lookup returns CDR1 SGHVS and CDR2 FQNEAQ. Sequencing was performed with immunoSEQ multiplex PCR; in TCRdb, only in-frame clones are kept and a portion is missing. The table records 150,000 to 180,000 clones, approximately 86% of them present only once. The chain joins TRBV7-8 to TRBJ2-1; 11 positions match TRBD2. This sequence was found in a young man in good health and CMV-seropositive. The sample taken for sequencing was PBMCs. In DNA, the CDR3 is TGTGCCAGCAGCTCGAACCCACTAGCGGGAGTAAAAGAGAACTACAATGAGCAGTTCTTC. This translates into CASSSNPLAGVKENYNEQFF.